One and the same sample provided the 14 T cell receptor beta chains below, sequenced in a study of CD8 T cells in ankylosing spondylitis (dated by TCRdb to the late 2010s). Antigens of these TCRs are unknown. Library preparation was by 5' RACE. Instrument used: Illumina HiSeq 2500. TCRdb took the public reads, trimmed them with fastp at Q25, ran MiXCR for clone calling and kept in-frame beta chains. Entries are consolidated by CDR3 protein sequence, retaining the most common genes and DNA. The sample profile shows over 700,000 distinct CDR3 sequences; around a fifth of them were found once. About 20% of the sample is held by the ten biggest clonotypes. Summary of the overall study and its limitations: A TCR beta motif made up of about eight highly homologous amino acid variants appeared to be characteristic of blood from ankylosing spondylitis patients.

The sequenced sample consisted of blood, either unsorted or a sorted T cell fraction (not recorded which). The receptors stem from a male donor with ankylosing spondylitis.

This chain joins TRBV24-1 and TRBJ1-3; perhaps TRBD1 as D (5 bases). Trimming took off 9 bases at V and 4 bases at J, with 18 bases between the two ends. CDR1 is KGHDR, CDR2 SFDVKD, per germline. The CDR3 sequence is 15 residues long. CDR3 loop: CATHRNGPGGNTIYF. The CDR3 region has the DNA TGTGCCACCCACAGGAACGGGCCGGGAGGAAACACCATATATTTT.

This clonotype showed up just a few times. The V and J genes are TRBV27 and TRBJ2-1; TRBD2 matches at 7 bases. Germline trimming cut 0 bases from V and 2 bases from J; bases unmatched to any gene: 10. The CDR3 runs to 18 residues. Germline V gene data show CDR1 as MNHEY and CDR2 as SMNVEV (reference sequence). In DNA form, the CDR3 reads TGTGCCAGCAGTTTATCGGGGGGGGGAACAGGAACCTACAATGAGCAGTTCTTC. Encoded protein: CASSLSGGGTGTYNEQFF.

This clonotype has only a few counts. The rearrangement links TRBV10-3 to TRBJ2-5, with 7 bases that match TRBD2. This CDR3 is 15 amino acids long. The germline gives CDR1 ENHRY, CDR2 SYGVKD. V gave up 2 bases and J gave up 4 bases; unmatched junction bases: 7. In DNA, the CDR3 is TGTGCCATCAGTGAGCCGAGTACGGGGGGAGAGACCCAGTACTTC. It is translated as CAISEPSTGGETQYF.

This clonotype has a single count. The chain is built from TRBV20-1 and TRBJ1-2; D ambiguous. The V gene lost 2 bases and the J gene lost 2 bases, with 15 bases spanning the gap. The CDR3 is 15 amino acids. CDR1 and CDR2 (germline): DFQATT, SNEGSKA (reference sequence). Here the CDR3 reads CSARPIYRVNYGYTF. The DNA for the CDR3 is TGCAGTGCTAGACCGATTTACAGAGTGAACTATGGCTACACCTTC.

In this sample, this clonotype turned up a few times. This chain links TRBV27 with TRBJ2-5; tentatively, D is TRBD1 (5 bases). Trimming removed 5 bases at V and 2 bases at J, with 24 bases between. Germline lookup yields CDR1 MNHEY and CDR2 SMNVEV (reference sequence). The CDR3 contains 18 residues. CDR3 in DNA: TGTGCCAGCAGTGCAATCCCACCTCCCGGACACATACAAGAGACCCAGTACTTC. This sequence encodes CASSAIPPPGHIQETQYF.

The chain joins TRBV5-6 to TRBJ2-3; D might be TRBD1 (6 bases). V lost 7 bases and J lost 2, with 11 bases in between. The germline gives CDR1 SGHDT, CDR2 YYEEEE. The CDR3 length is 13 residues. CDR3 nucleotide sequence: TGTGCCAGCGGCCCAGGGGTCACAGATACGCAGTATTTT. Translating it yields CASGPGVTDTQYF.

This clonotype was seen ten or more times. The V gene is TRBV24-1, the J gene TRBJ1-5; perhaps TRBD1 as D (5 bases). The CDR3 totals 13 residues. Germline CDR1 is KGHDR and CDR2 is SFDVKD. The V gene lost 3 bases and the J gene lost 7 bases, with 9 bases spanning the gap. CDR3 loop: CATSDERGQPQHF. The CDR3 DNA sequence: TGTGCCACCAGTGATGAGAGGGGCCAGCCCCAGCATTTT.

This clonotype occurred a few times. This chain connects TRBV5-1 to TRBJ1-5; D is perhaps TRBD1 (6 bases). Trimming left V 4 bases short and J 6 bases short, with 14 bases between. Germline CDR1 reads SGHRS; CDR2 reads YFSETQ. The CDR3 spans 14 residues. The CDR3 loop is CASSPMGGGQPQHF. CDR3 sequence (DNA): TGCGCCAGCAGCCCGATGGGGGGCGGTCAGCCCCAGCATTTT.

The chain recombines TRBV6-1 with TRBJ1-6, with 9 bases that match TRBD1. The CDR3 has 14 amino acids. The germline V gene has CDR1 MNHNS and CDR2 SASEGT. With V trimmed by 10 bases and J by 12 bases, 13 bases remained unmatched. DNA for the CDR3: TGTGCCACCTCCCCGGGACAGGGTTATTTACCCCTCCACTTT. It specifies CATSPGQGYLPLHF.

This clonotype was seen more than once but under ten times. This chain links TRBV6-2 or TRBV6-3 with TRBJ2-1, with 11 positions matching TRBD2. The CDR3 loop spans 15 amino acids. After removal of 6 bases from V and 8 bases from J, the junction contained 9 bases not matched to a gene. The germline V gene has CDR1 MNHEY and CDR2 SVGEGT. Here the CDR3 reads CASSPPTSGKYEQFF. For the CDR3, the DNA is TGTGCCAGCAGCCCCCCGACTAGCGGGAAATATGAGCAGTTCTTC.

This clonotype appeared a few times. V gene TRBV12-3 or TRBV12-4 combines with J gene TRBJ1-5; D gene ambiguous. V gave up 3 bases and J gave up 8 bases, with 8 bases separating them. The CDR3 has 12 residues. The CDR3 loop is CASSFGKEPQHF. The DNA of the CDR3 is TGTGCCAGCAGTTTCGGGAAAGAGCCCCAGCATTTT.

The chain carries TRBV30 and TRBJ2-2; tentatively, D is TRBD1 (6 bases). CDR1 and CDR2 (germline): GTSNPN, SVGIG (reference sequence). The length of the CDR3 is 14 residues. The V end lost 2 bases, the J end lost 1 base, and 8 bases lay between the germline ends. In nucleotides, the CDR3 is TGTGCCTGGAGTAGCAGGGGGAACACCGGGGAGCTGTTTTTT. Amino acids: CAWSSRGNTGELFF.

This clonotype was observed a single time. The J gene is TRBJ1-5, the V gene TRBV21-1; the table names TRBD1, a call not compared with the DNA. TRBV21-1 is noted as a pseudogene. This CDR3 has 17 amino acids. CDR3 in DNA: TGTGCCAGCAGCACCGAGACCCGGGACAGGGAGCGACAGCCCCAGCATTTT. It specifies CASSTETRDRERQPQHF.

This clonotype came up a few times. V usage is TRBV28 and J usage is TRBJ2-3; D possibly corresponds to TRBD1 (5 bases). The CDR3 is made up of 14 amino acids. Germline lookup yields CDR1 MDHEN and CDR2 SYDVKM. V was shortened by 5 bases and J by 7 bases, with 16 bases between the two germline ends. CDR3 residues: CASSRAQGQNTQYF. In DNA form, the CDR3 reads TGTGCCAGCAGTCGGGCCCAGGGTCAGAATACGCAGTATTTT.